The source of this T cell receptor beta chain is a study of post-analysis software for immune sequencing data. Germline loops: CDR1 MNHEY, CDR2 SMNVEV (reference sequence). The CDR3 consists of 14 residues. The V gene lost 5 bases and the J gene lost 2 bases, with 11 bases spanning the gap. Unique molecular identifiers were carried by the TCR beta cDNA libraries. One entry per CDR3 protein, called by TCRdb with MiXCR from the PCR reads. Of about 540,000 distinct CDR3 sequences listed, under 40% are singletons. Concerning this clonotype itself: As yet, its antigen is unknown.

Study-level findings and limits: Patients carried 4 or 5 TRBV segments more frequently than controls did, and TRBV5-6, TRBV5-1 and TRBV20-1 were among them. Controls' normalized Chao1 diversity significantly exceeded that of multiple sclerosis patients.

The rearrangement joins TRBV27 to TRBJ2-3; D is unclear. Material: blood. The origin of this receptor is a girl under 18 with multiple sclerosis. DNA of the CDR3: TGTGCCAGCAGTCCAGCAGACATCACAGATACGCAGTATTTT. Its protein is CASSPADITDTQYF.